The rows below give T cell receptor beta chains drawn from one sample of a study of spatial heterogeneity in lung cancer. One entry per CDR3 protein, called by TCRdb with MiXCR from the 5' RACE reads. Among 95,000 to 130,000 distinct CDR3 sequences listed, 9% to 15% were seen once. Specimen: PBMCs, collected at follow-up. Receptors originate from a male donor with early-stage non-small cell lung cancer. Each CDR3 is given with its conserved first and last residue. The D gene is left open where the match is weak. The listing skips clone size in some rows; elsewhere it reads once, few, many or a size class.

j_gene | len | abundance | d_gene | v_gene | CDR3nt | CDR3aa
TRBJ1-1 | 14 | few | - | TRBV5-1 | TGCGCCAGCAGCCCCAGGGTTGGAAGAACTGAAGCTTTCTTT | CASSPRVGRTEAFF
TRBJ1-1 | 13 | few | - | TRBV7-9 | TGTGCCAGCAGCAAGACAGGGAACACTGAAGCTTTCTTT | CASSKTGNTEAFF
TRBJ1-4 | 14 | - | TRBD1 | TRBV6-6 | TGTGCCAGCAGACGACAGGGCCGTAATGAAAAACTGTTTTTT | CASRRQGRNEKLFF
TRBJ2-3 | 15 | - | TRBD1 | TRBV27 | TGTGCCAGCAGTTTCGCAGGGGGCGGCGGGTATACGCAGTATTTT | CASSFAGGGGYTQYF
TRBJ2-3 | 17 | few | TRBD2 | TRBV29-1 | TGCAGCGTTGAAGATCCATGGGCTAGCGGGGGCACAGATACGCAGTATTTT | CSVEDPWASGGTDTQYF
TRBJ1-1 | 14 | few | - | TRBV5-4 | TGTGCCAGCAGCTCGGTCGACACCTACACTGAAGCTTTCTTT | CASSSVDTYTEAFF
TRBJ2-7 | 12 | many | - | TRBV29-1 | TGCAGCGTTAATCGGGGACCCCACGAGCAGTACTTC | CSVNRGPHEQYF
TRBJ1-5 | 14 | few | - | TRBV6-6 | TGTGCCAGCAGTGTGCCAGGGTACGGGCAGCCCCAGCATTTT | CASSVPGYGQPQHF
TRBJ2-6 | 16 | many | TRBD2 | TRBV29-1 | TGCAGCGTGGGGAGGGCAGGTCTCTCTGGGGCCAACGTCCTGACTTTC | CSVGRAGLSGANVLTF
TRBJ2-1 | 13 | many | TRBD2 | TRBV11-2 | TGTGCCAGCAGCTTAGAACCTAGCGGGGTTCAGTTCTTC | CASSLEPSGVQFF
TRBJ2-2 | 14 | few | - | TRBV7-2 | TGTGCCAGCAAGATGCGGGGTCCAGCCGGGGAGCTGTTTTTT | CASKMRGPAGELFF
TRBJ1-2 | 14 | few | - | TRBV24-1 | TGTGCCACCAGTGATACGACCGAGACCTATGGCTACACCTTC | CATSDTTETYGYTF
TRBJ2-7 | 11 | - | - | TRBV6-5 | TGTGCCAGCAGGGGCCCTCTCGAGCAGTACTTC | CASRGPLEQYF
TRBJ2-3 | 17 | many | TRBD2 | TRBV7-2 | TGTGCCAGCAGCCCGGGACTAGCGGGAGCTAGCACAGATACGCAGTATTTT | CASSPGLAGASTDTQYF
TRBJ1-5 | 15 | - | TRBD1 | TRBV7-6 | TGTGCCAGCAGCAGAGGACAGGGGGGCTTTCAGCCCCAGCATTTT | CASSRGQGGFQPQHF
TRBJ2-5 | 16 | few | TRBD2 | TRBV7-2 | TGTGCCAGCAGCTTAGCAGGGACTAGCGGGCAAGAGACCCAGTACTTC | CASSLAGTSGQETQYF
TRBJ2-5 | 15 | - | - | TRBV5-1 | TGCGCCAGCAGCGTCGGACAGACGGTACTGGAGACCCAGTACTTC | CASSVGQTVLETQYF
TRBJ1-1 | 14 | many | TRBD1 | TRBV4-2 | TGTGCCAGCAGCCCGGGACAGAAGAACACTGAAGCTTTCTTT | CASSPGQKNTEAFF
TRBJ2-3 | 14 | few | - | TRBV25-1 | TGTGCCAGCAGTGTTCTACGTGGCACAGATACGCAGTATTTT | CASSVLRGTDTQYF
TRBJ2-1 | 15 | - | - | TRBV25-1 | TGTGCCAGCAGTGATCCCCAGAGGGTGGACAATGAGCAGTTCTTC | CASSDPQRVDNEQFF
TRBJ2-3 | 15 | - | TRBD1 | TRBV5-1 | TGCGCCAGCAGCTTGGCTGACAGGGATGCGGATACGCAGTATTTT | CASSLADRDADTQYF
TRBJ1-2 | 14 | - | - | TRBV20-1 | TGCAGTGCTAGAGATCTCCAGGGAGTAGATGGCTACACCTTC | CSARDLQGVDGYTF
TRBJ1-5 | 12 | - | - | TRBV6-2/TRBV6-3 | TGTGCCAGTCAGGGTGCGAATCAGCCCCAGCATTTT | CASQGANQPQHF
TRBJ2-1 | 14 | few | TRBD2 | TRBV20-1 | TGCAGTGCTCCTAGCGGGGGCTTCTTCAATGAGCAGTTCTTC | CSAPSGGFFNEQFF
TRBJ2-2 | 14 | few | TRBD1 | TRBV20-1 | TGCAGTGCCCGACGGGACAGCTACACCGGGGAGCTGTTTTTT | CSARRDSYTGELFF
TRBJ2-7 | 17 | - | - | TRBV27 | TGTGCCAGCAGTCTCCAGTCTATTAAATTTTCCCGGTACGAGCAGTACTTC | CASSLQSIKFSRYEQYF
TRBJ2-1 | 15 | many | TRBD1 | TRBV9 | TGTGCCAGCAGCGTATCAGGGGGCTTCTACAATGAGCAGTTCTTC | CASSVSGGFYNEQFF
TRBJ1-6 | 17 | few | TRBD1 | TRBV25-1 | TGTGCCAGCAGTGGGGGACAGCGGGTAGGCTATAATTCACCCCTCCACTTT | CASSGGQRVGYNSPLHF
TRBJ2-7 | 14 | - | - | TRBV10-3 | TGTGCCACCTCCGTCCCCGCAGGGACCTACGAGCAGTACTTC | CATSVPAGTYEQYF
TRBJ2-7 | 17 | many | TRBD1 | TRBV4-1 | TGCGCCAGCAGAACAATTCTGGGGGGACAGGGGGCCCACGAGCAGTACTTC | CASRTILGGQGAHEQYF